Below, 25 T cell receptor beta chains from the same sample are listed, as sequenced in a study of T cells in Graves' hyperthyroidism and ophthalmopathy. The investigators amplified TCR beta CDR3 regions from RNA transcripts. RT-PCR in the first round (using the HTBI primer set) targeted the TCR CDR3. MiXCR, applied by TCRdb to the multiplex PCR reads, yields one record per CDR3 protein. The sample includes under 350,000 distinct CDR3 sequences, around 13% of them seen just once. Sequenced material: blood. These TCRs come from a woman between 40 and 50 years old with Graves' ophthalmopathy.

This clonotype was seen more than once but under ten times. The CDR3 bases are TGCAGTGCGAAGTTTGTGTACGAGCAGTACTTC. It codes for CSAKFVYEQYF. The chain uses TRBV20-1 and TRBJ2-7; no clear D. The V end lost 6 bases, the J end lost 4 bases, and 10 bases lay between the germline ends. The germline CDR1 and CDR2 sequences are DFQATT and SNEGSKA (reference sequence). This CDR3 has 11 residues.

This clonotype was counted many times. V gene TRBV6-6 combines with J gene TRBJ1-5; tentative D call: TRBD1 (5 bases). V dropped 0 bases and J dropped 0 bases, with 18 bases sitting between them. Germline CDR1 reads MNHNY; CDR2 reads SVGAGI (reference sequence). The CDR3 spans 19 residues. CDR3 residues: CASSYSITRDRSSNQPQHF. The DNA of the CDR3 is TGTGCCAGCAGTTACTCGATCACCAGGGATCGGTCTAGCAATCAGCCCCAGCATTTT.

This clonotype has more than one count but fewer than ten. J is TRBJ2-7 and V is TRBV5-6, with 10 nucleotides matching TRBD2. Trimming at V came to 0 bases and at J to 12 bases, leaving 9 bases not matched to a gene. This CDR3 is built from 14 residues. Germline CDR1 reads SGHDT; CDR2 reads YYEEEE. The CDR3 DNA follows: TGTGCCAGCAGCTTGGGGTTAGCGGGGGGCCAGCGGTACTTC. Translating gives CASSLGLAGGQRYF.

The chain couples TRBV29-1 to TRBJ2-3; D not certain. V gave up 4 bases and J gave up 1 base, with 12 bases separating them. Germline V gene data show CDR1 as SQVTM and CDR2 as ANQGSEA. The CDR3 length is 14 residues. The CDR3 nucleotides read TGCAGCGTTGTGGTGGGGATGGGCACAGATACGCAGTATTTT. It encodes CSVVVGMGTDTQYF.

The sample holds many counts of this clonotype. The chain combines TRBV6-1 with TRBJ1-3; D may be TRBD1 (5 bases). This CDR3 contains 15 residues. Germline V gene sequence: CDR1 MNHNS, CDR2 SASEGT. V was trimmed by 7 bases and J by 1 base, leaving 14 bases between them. The CDR3 spells CASTPPGRSGNTIYF. CDR3 DNA: TGTGCCAGCACCCCCCCAGGGAGATCTGGAAACACCATATATTTT.

This clonotype showed up just a few times. The chain recombines TRBV19 with TRBJ2-3; no firm D call. Germline V gives CDR1 LNHDA, CDR2 SQIVND (reference sequence). The germline V and J ends were trimmed by 8 bases and 2 bases, with 17 bases remaining between them. This CDR3 comprises 15 residues. CDR3 in DNA: TGTGCCAGTTCCTCCATCCAACAGTTCACAGATACGCAGTATTTT. This translates into CASSSIQQFTDTQYF.

About this clonotype: It may be a read error: a sequence one base away is much more abundant. The chain combines TRBV27 with TRBJ2-3, with 11 bases that match TRBD1. Germline V gene data show CDR1 as MNHEY and CDR2 as SMNVEV (reference sequence). The CDR3 runs 15 residues. J gave up 8 bases and V 4 bases, and 8 bases lay outside the gene matches. Here the CDR3 reads CASSSAGTGGSTQYF. The CDR3 DNA is TGTGCCAGCAGTTCTGCCGGGACAGGGGGAAGTACGCAGTATTTT.

Many counts were recorded for this clonotype. Here the CDR3 reads CASSPGGQGGGYTF. In DNA form, the CDR3 reads TGTGCCAGCAGCCCGGGGGGACAGGGTGGCGGCTACACCTTC. This chain joins TRBV12-3 or TRBV12-4 and TRBJ1-2; 9 bases are a match to TRBD1. The CDR3 totals 14 residues. With 6 bases clipped from V and 8 bases from J, the junction kept 10 bases outside the gene matches.

The table lists this clonotype with a few counts. CDR3 in DNA: TGTGCCAGCAGGGTGTCTGGCAACACCGGGGAGCTGTTTTTT. It codes for CASRVSGNTGELFF. The J gene is TRBJ2-2, the V gene TRBV9; D is uncertain. The ends were cut back, 5 bases at V and 2 bases at J, with 10 bases in the middle. The CDR3 totals 14 residues. CDR1 is SGDLS and CDR2 is YYNGEE in the germline V gene.

This clonotype was seen a handful of times. The chain recombines TRBV27 with TRBJ2-1; 9 nucleotides agree with TRBD1. Germline loops: CDR1 MNHEY, CDR2 SMNVEV (reference sequence). With 5 bases clipped from V and 0 bases from J, the junction kept 2 bases outside the gene matches. The length of the CDR3 is 15 residues. The DNA of the CDR3 is TGTGCCAGCAGTCCGGACAGGGGCTCCTACAATGAGCAGTTCTTC. It specifies CASSPDRGSYNEQFF.

This clonotype came up many times. This chain links TRBV6-1 with TRBJ2-7; D gene ambiguous. V lost 7 bases and J 6 bases, leaving 7 bases between the germline ends. This CDR3 comprises 10 residues. Germline-derived CDR1 and CDR2 are MNHNS and SASEGT. The chain's CDR3 is CASKFGEQYF. The CDR3 DNA sequence: TGTGCCAGCAAATTCGGCGAGCAGTACTTC.

With regard to this clonotype: A much larger clonotype is one base distant, so this may be a read error. This chain links TRBV24-1 with TRBJ2-2, with 10 positions matching TRBD1. CDR3 length: 15 amino acids. Per the germline V gene, CDR1 is KGHDR and CDR2 is SFDVKD. V dropped 9 bases and J dropped 5; count of bases not matched to a gene: 8. CDR3 loop: CATQDGTGATGELFF. CDR3 nucleotides: TGTGCCACCCAAGACGGGACAGGGGCTACCGGGGAGCTGTTTTTT.

This clonotype has only a few counts. The gene calls are TRBV4-1 and TRBJ2-5; the match to TRBD1 covers 8 bases. This CDR3 has 15 amino acids. Per the germline V gene, CDR1 is MGHRA and CDR2 is YSYEKL. V lost 4 bases to trimming and J lost 1 base; unmatched junction nucleotides: 5. The CDR3 DNA is TGCGCCAGCAGCCGATCCGGACAGGGCCAAGAGACCCAGTACTTC. Translation: CASSRSGQGQETQYF.

This clonotype was found a few times. The chain combines TRBV6-1 with TRBJ1-5; D is uncertain. V shed 0 bases and J shed 6 bases, with 9 bases lying between them. The CDR3 is made up of 14 amino acids. Looked up from germline, CDR1 is MNHNS and CDR2 is SASEGT. CDR3 bases: TGTGCCAGCAGTGAAGCGAGTGTCTCTCAGCCCCAGCATTTT. This codes for CASSEASVSQPQHF.

This clonotype was observed many times. The rearrangement uses TRBV19 and TRBJ2-5; D remains ambiguous. This CDR3 comprises 13 residues. The germline V gene has CDR1 LNHDA and CDR2 SQIVND (reference sequence). Deletions cut 11 bases from V and 3 bases from J, with 16 bases between. This CDR3 is CARIRLTKETQYF. The CDR3 DNA follows: TGTGCCCGGATAAGACTCACCAAAGAGACCCAGTACTTC.

This clonotype has at least ten counts. This chain joins TRBV29-1 and TRBJ2-1; TRBD2 agrees at 8 bases. After removal of 0 bases from V and 7 bases from J, the junction contained 8 bases not matched to a gene. CDR3 length equals 15 residues. CDR1 is SQVTM, CDR2 ANQGSEA, per germline. The CDR3 reads CSVEDVAGIANEQFF. CDR3 coding DNA: TGCAGCGTTGAAGATGTAGCGGGGATCGCTAATGAGCAGTTCTTC.

This clonotype was recorded many times. The chain combines TRBV6-1 with TRBJ2-1; weak D call: TRBD1 (6 bases). There are 14 residues in the CDR3. CDR1 and CDR2 from the germline V gene are MNHNS and SASEGT. V dropped 7 bases and J dropped 0 bases, with 10 bases sitting between them. The CDR3: CASNQGYSYNEQFF. The CDR3 coding sequence is TGTGCCAGCAACCAGGGGTACTCCTACAATGAGCAGTTCTTC.

The chain employs TRBV5-6 and TRBJ1-2; 12 positions agree with TRBD1. The length of the CDR3 is 15 residues. After removal of 4 bases from V and 0 bases from J, the junction contained 1 base not matched to a gene. Per germline, CDR1 SGHDT and CDR2 YYEEEE. CDR3 bases: TGTGCCAGCAGCGGGGACAGGGGGCCTAACTATGGCTACACCTTC. Its translation is CASSGDRGPNYGYTF.

Ten or more counts support this clonotype. V gene TRBV27 combines with J gene TRBJ2-1; D not resolved. CDR3 length equals 15 residues. Germline V CDR1 and CDR2: MNHEY, SMNVEV (reference sequence). Trimming took 3 bases from V and 0 from J, leaving 9 bases between them. The DNA of the CDR3 is TGTGCCAGCAGTTTTGACCGACCCTCCTACAATGAGCAGTTCTTC. Protein product: CASSFDRPSYNEQFF.

This clonotype has a count of ten or more. The CDR3 sequence: CASSIVGWVGYTF. CDR3 nucleotides: TGTGCCAGTAGTATTGTTGGCTGGGTTGGCTACACCTTC. The genes are TRBV19 and TRBJ1-2; D gene unclear. The CDR3 extends over 13 amino acids. Germline CDR1 is LNHDA and CDR2 is SQIVND (reference sequence). The V end lost 3 bases, the J end lost 7 bases, and 12 bases lay between the germline ends.

This clonotype has only a few counts. The J gene is TRBJ1-5, the V gene TRBV30; no clear D. The germline V and J ends were trimmed by 0 bases and 6 bases, with 6 bases remaining between them. The germline CDR1 and CDR2 sequences are GTSNPN and SVGIG (reference sequence). CDR3 length: 12 amino acids. The CDR3 sequence: CAWSVQGQPQHF. The CDR3 coding sequence is TGTGCCTGGAGTGTACAAGGTCAGCCCCAGCATTTT. Full variable domain (remainder filled in from reference TRBV30 and TRBJ1-5): SQTIHQWPATLVQPVGSPLSLECTVEGTSNPNLYWYRQAAGRGLQLLFYSVGIGQISSEVPQNLSASRPQDRQFILSSKKLLLSDSGFYLCAWSVQGQPQHFGDGTRLSIL.

V and J are TRBV11-2 and TRBJ1-2, with D hard to call. The CDR3 length is 17 residues. Germline V lookup: CDR1 SGHAT, CDR2 FQNNGV. V lost 0 bases to trimming and J lost 0 bases, with 14 bases between them. CDR3 nucleotides: TGTGCCAGCAGCTTAGATTTTGTTGCAGTTCCTAACTATGGCTACACCTTC. It specifies CASSLDFVAVPNYGYTF.

The rearrangement joins TRBV5-4 to TRBJ2-5; 8 nucleotides match TRBD2. The CDR3 runs to 14 residues. V dropped 4 bases and J dropped 3; count of bases not matched to a gene: 5. Germline lookup yields CDR1 SGHNT and CDR2 YYREEE (reference sequence). The CDR3 DNA reads as TGTGCCAGCAGCCGGGGGGGGTTTGAAGAGACCCAGTACTTC. Translating it yields CASSRGGFEETQYF.

This clonotype has at least ten counts. The genes are TRBV5-1 and TRBJ1-1; D might be TRBD1 (6 bases). V lost 0 bases to trimming and J lost 5 bases, with 14 bases between them. This CDR3 region has 15 residues. Germline V gene sequence: CDR1 SGHRS, CDR2 YFSETQ. In DNA form, the CDR3 reads TGCGCCAGCAGCTTGGACAGGGCGGTTAATACTGAAGCTTTCTTT. Protein sequence: CASSLDRAVNTEAFF.

In its sample, this clonotype was seen many times. J is TRBJ2-7 and V is TRBV28; TRBD2 aligns across 13 bases. The CDR3 is 16 residues long. The V segment lost 5 bases and the J segment 2 bases; nucleotides outside the gene matches: 6. Looked up from germline, CDR1 is MDHEN and CDR2 is SYDVKM. CDR3 nucleotide sequence: TGTGCCAGCAGTACCCCCGGGACTAGCGGGACCTACGAGCAGTACTTC. Protein product: CASSTPGTSGTYEQYF.